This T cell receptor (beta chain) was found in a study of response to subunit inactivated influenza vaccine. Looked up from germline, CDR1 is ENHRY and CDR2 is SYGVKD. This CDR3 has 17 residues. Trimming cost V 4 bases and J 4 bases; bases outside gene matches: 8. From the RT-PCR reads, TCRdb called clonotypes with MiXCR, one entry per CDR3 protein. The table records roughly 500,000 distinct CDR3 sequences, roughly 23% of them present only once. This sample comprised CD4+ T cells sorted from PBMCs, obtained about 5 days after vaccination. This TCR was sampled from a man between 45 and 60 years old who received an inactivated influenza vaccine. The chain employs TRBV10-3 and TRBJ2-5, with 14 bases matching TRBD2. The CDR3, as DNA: TGTGCCATCAGTGGAAGGACTAGCGGGGGGCTGCCAGAGACCCAGTACTTC. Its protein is CAISGRTSGGLPETQYF.